One sample yielded the 28 T cell receptor beta chains listed below, sequenced in a study of cytomegalovirus exposure and HLA in healthy donors. Profiling relied on immunoSEQ multiplex PCR, and the TCRdb table lists in-frame clones only, not all of them. There are a few hundred thousand clones in the sample; roughly 90% occur only once, and about 11% lies in the top ten. The material sequenced was PBMCs. The receptors were gathered from a man between 18 and 35 years old in good health and CMV-seropositive.

The chain combines TRBV6-6 with TRBJ2-5, with D possibly matching TRBD2 (6 bases). V was shortened by 5 bases and J by 4 bases, with 11 bases between the two germline ends. The V gene's germline CDR1 is MNHNY and CDR2 SVGAGI (reference sequence). There are 13 residues in the CDR3. In nucleotides, the CDR3 is TGTGCCAGCAGTAACCGGGACTCAGAGACCCAGTACTTC. This gives the protein CASSNRDSETQYF.

This clone has just one count. The CDR3 DNA follows: TGCGCCAGCAGCCCGGGATCCTACTATGGCTACACCTTC. Translating gives CASSPGSYYGYTF. The chain recombines TRBV5-1 with TRBJ1-2, with no clear D. CDR1 and CDR2 (germline): SGHRS, YFSETQ. With 4 bases removed from V and 3 bases from J, the gap between germline ends came to 10 bases. The CDR3 is 13 amino acids.

The rearrangement joins TRBV5-5 to TRBJ1-2, with D possibly matching TRBD1 (5 bases). This CDR3 spans 13 amino acids. Per germline, CDR1 SGHKS and CDR2 YYEKEE (reference sequence). Trimming took off 4 bases at V and 6 bases at J, with 13 bases between the two ends. For the CDR3, the DNA is TGTGCCAGCAGCCAAAAGGGACTGGATGGCTACACCTTC. It codes for CASSQKGLDGYTF.

This chain connects TRBV27 to TRBJ2-7; 8 positions match TRBD2. The germline V gene encodes CDR1 MNHEY and CDR2 SMNVEV (reference sequence). The trim removed 5 bases at V and 4 bases at J, leaving 10 bases unmatched. The CDR3 is 15 amino acids. The CDR3 DNA follows: TGTGCCAGCAGTCCCCGGGGTAGCGGGAATTACGAGCAGTACTTC. It translates to CASSPRGSGNYEQYF.

This chain uses TRBV30 with TRBJ2-1; D is uncertain. The V end was cut by 0 bases, the J end by 6 bases, with 6 bases between. CDR3 length equals 12 residues. Germline lookup yields CDR1 GTSNPN and CDR2 SVGIG (reference sequence). CDR3 bases: TGTGCCTGGAGTGTTTCCGCCAATGAGCAGTTCTTC. It is translated as CAWSVSANEQFF.

A few counts support this clone. The chain uses TRBV12-5 and TRBJ1-5; D gene uncertain. The CDR3 consists of 12 residues. The germline CDR1 and CDR2 sequences are LGHNT and FRNRAP. V dropped 2 bases and J dropped 3 bases, with 2 bases sitting between them. This CDR3 is CASGLNNQPQHF. The CDR3 coding sequence is TGTGCTAGTGGTTTGAACAATCAGCCCCAGCATTTT.

This rearrangement joins TRBV5-4 to TRBJ1-2; the D is unclear. The CDR3 is 10 residues long. Germline CDR1 and CDR2: SGHNT and YYREEE (reference sequence). V was shortened by 8 bases and J by 4 bases, with 6 bases between the two germline ends. This chain's CDR3 is CARRLYGYTF. CDR3 bases: TGTGCCAGAAGACTCTATGGCTACACCTTC. The full variable domain, with the rest looked up from reference TRBV5-4 and TRBJ1-2, is ETGVTQSPTHLIKTRGQQVTLRCSSQSGHNTVSWYQQALGQGPQFIFQYYREEENGRGNFPPRFSGLQFPNYSSELNVNALELDDSALYLCARRLYGYTFGSGTRLTVV.

This clone has a handful of counts. This chain connects TRBV30 to TRBJ1-5, with D possibly matching TRBD1 (6 bases). Per germline, CDR1 GTSNPN and CDR2 SVGIG (reference sequence). This CDR3 is 13 amino acids long. V was pared by 5 bases and J by 7 bases, with 15 bases between. CDR3 region: CAWATGGGQPQHF. CDR3 DNA: TGTGCCTGGGCCACCGGGGGCGGACAGCCCCAGCATTTT. Using reference TRBV30 and TRBJ1-5 for the parts outside the CDR3, the full variable domain is SQTIHQWPATLVQPVGSPLSLECTVEGTSNPNLYWYRQAAGRGLQLLFYSVGIGQISSEVPQNLSASRPQDRQFILSSKKLLLSDSGFYLCAWATGGGQPQHFGDGTRLSIL.

Comments on this clone: Mismatch with germline at one junction end may stem from a read error. This chain joins TRBV5-5 and TRBJ1-2, with a possible D match to TRBD1 (6 bases). CDR3 length: 16 residues. Per germline, CDR1 SGHKS and CDR2 YYEKEE (reference sequence). CDR3 loop: CASSLGLSGAYYGYTF. CDR3 DNA sequence: TGTGCCAGCAGTTTGGGGCTTTCGGGGGCATACTATGGCTACACCTTC.

This chain joins TRBV7-6 and TRBJ2-1, with 7 bases lining up with TRBD2. Trimming at V came to 1 base and at J to 8 bases, leaving 5 bases not matched to a gene. CDR1 and CDR2 from the germline V gene are SGHVS and FNYEAQ. The CDR3 runs to 14 residues. For the CDR3, the DNA is TGTGCCAGCAGCTTAGTGGCTAGCGGAGATGAGCAGTTCTTC. Translated: CASSLVASGDEQFF. The full variable domain, with the rest looked up from reference TRBV7-6 and TRBJ2-1, is GAGVSQSPRYKVTKRGQDVALRCDPISGHVSLYWYRQALGQGPEFLTYFNYEAQQDKSGLPNDRFSAERPEGSISTLTIQRTEQRDSAMYRCASSLVASGDEQFFGPGTRLTVL.

This chain joins TRBV28 and TRBJ1-4; D perhaps matches TRBD1 (6 bases). CDR3 length equals 18 residues. In germline, CDR1 is MDHEN, CDR2 SYDVKM. V was shortened by 3 bases and J by 8 bases, with 25 bases between the two germline ends. CDR3 amino acids: CASSFMTGGPQVGEKLFF. The CDR3 nucleotides are TGTGCCAGCAGTTTTATGACAGGAGGACCACAAGTCGGGGAAAAACTGTTTTTT.

This clone occurred once. The chain uses TRBV11-1 and TRBJ1-1; D uncertain. The CDR3 is 15 amino acids. Germline CDR1 SGHAT, CDR2 FQDESV (reference sequence). Deletions cut 2 bases from V and 3 bases from J, with 13 bases between. CDR3 loop: CASSLRRSSDTEAFF. The DNA of the CDR3 is TGTGCCAGCAGCTTACGACGTTCCAGCGACACTGAAGCTTTCTTT.

This clone was recorded at least ten times. The V and J genes are TRBV7-2 and TRBJ1-2, with 10 positions matching TRBD1. The CDR3 sequence is 16 residues long. Losses at the gene ends were 0 bases for V and 4 bases for J; bases not matched to a gene: 5. Germline V CDR1 and CDR2: SGHTA, FQGNSA. CDR3 nucleotides: TGTGCCAGCAGCTTAGCGCGGGACAGGGGCTCCTATGGCTACACCTTC. Translated, it gives CASSLARDRGSYGYTF.

The rearrangement uses TRBV4-2 and TRBJ2-2; D is uncertain. The V and J ends lost 1 base and 4 bases respectively, with 7 bases between them. From germline, CDR1 is LGHNA and CDR2 YNFKEQ. The CDR3 is made up of 14 amino acids. CDR3 protein: CASSQGPGTGELFF. CDR3 nucleotide sequence: TGTGCCAGCAGCCAAGGGCCGGGCACCGGGGAGCTGTTTTTT.

Here the CDR3 DNA reads TGTGCCAGCAGCCAAGGGCCCCGGACTAGTTTGTACGAGCAGTACTTC. This codes for CASSQGPRTSLYEQYF. The rearrangement uses TRBV4-2 and TRBJ2-7; TRBD2 matches at 7 bases. CDR3 length: 16 amino acids. Germline CDR1 is LGHNA and CDR2 is YNFKEQ. With V trimmed by 1 base and J by 4 bases, 10 bases remained unmatched.

This CDR3 reads CASSLIVGVGDLADTQYF. The CDR3 DNA is TGTGCCAGCAGCTTAATAGTGGGAGTAGGGGATTTGGCAGATACGCAGTATTTT. The chain recombines TRBV11-2 with TRBJ2-3; D may match TRBD1 or TRBD2 (5 bases each). Germline V lookup: CDR1 SGHAT, CDR2 FQNNGV. This CDR3 is built from 18 residues. V gave up 2 bases and J gave up 4 bases, with 22 bases separating them.

This clone was counted a few times. The chain links TRBV7-3 to TRBJ2-1; TRBD2 matches 7 bases. Trimming took 4 bases from V and 7 from J; bases not matched to a gene: 10. This CDR3 has 15 amino acids. The germline gives CDR1 SGHTA, CDR2 FQGTGA. The CDR3 reads CASSSTGGWSNEQFF. The CDR3 nucleotides are TGTGCCAGCAGCTCTACCGGGGGGTGGAGTAATGAGCAGTTCTTC.

This clone was seen more than once but under ten times. The chain recombines TRBV6-1 with TRBJ1-1, with D unresolved. The V end was cut by 3 bases, the J end by 3 bases, with 11 bases between. Germline CDR1 and CDR2: MNHNS and SASEGT. This CDR3 region has 14 residues. CDR3 sequence reads: CASSDWEEYTEAFF. As DNA, the CDR3 is TGTGCCAGCAGTGATTGGGAGGAGTACACTGAAGCTTTCTTT.

V usage is TRBV9 and J usage is TRBJ2-7; 10 bases agree with TRBD2. Germline CDR1 is SGDLS and CDR2 is YYNGEE. Trimming took 4 bases from V and 5 from J; bases not matched to a gene: 9. The CDR3 consists of 15 residues. The CDR3 sequence: CASSLNSGRINEQYF. CDR3 DNA sequence: TGTGCCAGCAGCCTGAATAGCGGGAGGATCAACGAGCAGTACTTC.

The chain uses TRBV15 and TRBJ2-1, with 10 bases that match TRBD2. The V gene's germline CDR1 is LNHNV and CDR2 YYDKDF (reference sequence). The junction had 13 bases not matched to a gene; V was cut back by 3 bases and J by 2 bases. CDR3 length equals 19 residues. As DNA, the CDR3 is TGTGCCACCAGCAGGCTAGCGGGAGTAGGGTCGAGGGCCTACAATGAGCAGTTCTTC. It encodes CATSRLAGVGSRAYNEQFF.

The rearrangement links TRBV5-4 to TRBJ2-1, with D hard to call. V lost 0 bases, J lost 5 bases, and 9 bases lay in between. The CDR3 runs 14 residues. Germline lookup yields CDR1 SGHNT and CDR2 YYREEE (reference sequence). The CDR3 protein is CASSLVVSNNEQFF. CDR3 DNA: TGTGCCAGCAGCTTGGTAGTTAGCAACAATGAGCAGTTCTTC.

The J gene is TRBJ1-2, the V gene TRBV13; D may be TRBD1 (6 bases). The V gene lost 0 bases and the J gene lost 2 bases, with 13 bases spanning the gap. Germline-derived CDR1 and CDR2 are PRHDT and FYEKMQ (reference sequence). The CDR3 length is 16 residues. CDR3 bases: TGTGCCAGCAGCTTAGGACAGGGTGGAGTAAACTATGGCTACACCTTC. Encoded protein: CASSLGQGGVNYGYTF.

The V and J genes are TRBV7-8 and TRBJ2-7; no clear D gene. Between the trimmed V and J ends, which lost 2 bases and 4 bases, there was a span of 15 bases. Germline CDR1 is SGHVS and CDR2 is FQNEAQ. The length of the CDR3 is 15 residues. CDR3 in amino acids: CASSLSNVGGYEQYF. The CDR3 DNA is TGTGCCAGCAGCTTATCGAACGTTGGTGGTTACGAGCAGTACTTC.

V gene TRBV5-6 combines with J gene TRBJ2-1, with 10 nucleotides matching TRBD2. The CDR3 totals 14 residues. The trim removed 2 bases at V and 10 bases at J, leaving 6 bases unmatched. CDR1 SGHDT and CDR2 YYEEEE come from the germline V gene. DNA for the CDR3: TGTGCCAGCAGCTTAGCTAGCGGGAGATCGGAGCAGTTCTTC. This encodes CASSLASGRSEQFF.

The chain employs TRBV19 and TRBJ2-7; no definite D call. Germline CDR1 is LNHDA and CDR2 is SQIVND (reference sequence). V lost 6 bases, J lost 7 bases, and 13 bases lay in between. The CDR3 runs 12 residues. This CDR3 is CASSEALGEQYF. DNA of the CDR3: TGTGCCAGTAGCGAGGCCTTGGGGGAGCAGTACTTC.

The CDR3, as DNA: TGTGCCAGCCTCGCCCCTTCCGACTATGGCTACACCTTC. Protein sequence: CASLAPSDYGYTF. V and J are TRBV6-1 and TRBJ1-2; the D is unclear. The germline V gene has CDR1 MNHNS and CDR2 SASEGT. V gave up 8 bases and J gave up 3 bases, with 13 bases separating them. The CDR3 covers 13 residues.

The V and J genes are TRBV11-2 and TRBJ1-4; perhaps TRBD1 as D (5 bases). From germline, CDR1 is SGHAT and CDR2 FQNNGV. The CDR3 runs 15 residues. The germline V and J ends were trimmed by 1 base and 5 bases, with 11 bases remaining between them. CDR3 nucleotides: TGTGCCAGCAGCTTAGGGGGCACTACAAATGAAAAACTGTTTTTT. Its protein is CASSLGGTTNEKLFF.

Here the CDR3 DNA reads TGCGCCAGCAGCCAAGATCGGGCGAACCTAGCCTACGAGCAGTACTTC. The encoded protein is CASSQDRANLAYEQYF. The chain combines TRBV4-1 with TRBJ2-7; D call uncertain. Germline V CDR1 and CDR2: MGHRA, YSYEKL. The V gene lost 0 bases and the J gene lost 2 bases, with 14 bases spanning the gap. This CDR3 spans 16 amino acids.